This T cell receptor (beta chain) derives from a study of blood T cell repertoires in COVID-19. Study details: The analysed material was cDNA or gDNA that came from T cells, B-cell-depleted T cells, or PBMCs.

The data were produced by immunoSEQ multiplex PCR, yet TCRdb's version contains in-frame clones alone and is incomplete. The data show roughly 250,000 clones, roughly 84% seen once. The origin of this receptor is a woman aged 50 to 60 with acute or convalescent COVID-19. Material for sequencing was peripheral blood.

The CDR3 DNA sequence: TGTGCCAGCAGCGTGGGGACTTATGAAGCTTTCTTT. Its protein product is CASSVGTYEAFF. The chain joins TRBV5-6 to TRBJ1-1, with D maybe TRBD1 (5 bases). Germline V gene lookup returns CDR1 SGHDT and CDR2 YYEEEE. The V end lost 4 bases, the J end lost 7 bases, and 11 bases lay between the germline ends. The CDR3 sequence is 12 residues long.